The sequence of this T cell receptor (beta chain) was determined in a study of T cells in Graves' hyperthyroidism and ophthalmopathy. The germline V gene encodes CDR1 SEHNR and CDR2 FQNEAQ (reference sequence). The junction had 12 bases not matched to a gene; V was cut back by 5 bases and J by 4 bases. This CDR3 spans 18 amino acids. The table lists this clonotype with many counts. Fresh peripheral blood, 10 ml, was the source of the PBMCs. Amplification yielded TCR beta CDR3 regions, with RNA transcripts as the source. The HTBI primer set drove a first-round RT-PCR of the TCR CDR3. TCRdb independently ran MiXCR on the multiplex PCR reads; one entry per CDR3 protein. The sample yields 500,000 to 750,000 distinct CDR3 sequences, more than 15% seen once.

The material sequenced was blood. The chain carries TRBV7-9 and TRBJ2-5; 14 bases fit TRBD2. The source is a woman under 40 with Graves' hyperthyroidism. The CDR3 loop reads CASSIRTSGRPSGETQYF. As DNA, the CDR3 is TGTGCCAGCAGCATTCGGACTAGCGGGAGGCCTTCCGGAGAGACCCAGTACTTC.